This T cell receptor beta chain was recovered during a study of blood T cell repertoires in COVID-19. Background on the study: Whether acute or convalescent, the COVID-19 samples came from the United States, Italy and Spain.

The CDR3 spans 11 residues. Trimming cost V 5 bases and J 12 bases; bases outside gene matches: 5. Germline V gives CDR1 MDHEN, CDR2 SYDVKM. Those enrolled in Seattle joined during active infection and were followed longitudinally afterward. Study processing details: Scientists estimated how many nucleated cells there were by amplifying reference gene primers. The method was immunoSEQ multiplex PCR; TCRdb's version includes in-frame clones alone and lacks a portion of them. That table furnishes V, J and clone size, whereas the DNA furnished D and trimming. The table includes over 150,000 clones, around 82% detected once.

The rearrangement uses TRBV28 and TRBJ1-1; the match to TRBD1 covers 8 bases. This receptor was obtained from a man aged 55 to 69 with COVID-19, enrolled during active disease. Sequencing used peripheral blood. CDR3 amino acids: CASSGGQGPFF. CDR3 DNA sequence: TGTGCCAGCAGTGGAGGACAGGGACCTTTCTTT.